The following is a TCR beta chain sequence with its context. The sample originates from a study of blood T cell repertoires in COVID-19. Study overall: Both acute and convalescent COVID-19 samples were obtained from the United States, Italy and Spain. T cells, B-cell-depleted T cells, or PBMCs provided the cDNA or gDNA that served as material.

In the study's own analysis: Reference gene primer amplification gave estimated nucleated cell counts. Repertoires were generated with immunoSEQ multiplex PCR, while TCRdb's copy carries only in-frame clones and drops some. The DNA gave D and trimming, while V, J and clone size come from that table. This table has 85,000 to 100,000 clones, 84% appearing once. The V segment lost 4 bases and the J segment 4 bases; nucleotides outside the gene matches: 8. CDR1 and CDR2 (germline): MDHEN, SYDVKM. The CDR3 is 15 amino acids. The clonotype originates from a human donor in a cohort sampled during active COVID-19. The gene calls are TRBV28 and TRBJ2-7; 9 bases agree with TRBD1. Sample: peripheral blood. For the CDR3, the DNA is TGTGCCAGCAGTTCCCGGGACAGGGTGTTTTACGAGCAGTACTTC. This gives the protein CASSSRDRVFYEQYF.